One sample yielded the 13 T cell receptor beta chains listed below, sequenced in a study of vaccination and CD4 T cells after COVID-19. The Oncomine TCR Beta short-read assay was what sequenced the DNA obtained from cultured CD4+ T cells. TCRdb fed the PCR reads into MiXCR, producing one record per CDR3 protein. Among more than 20,000 distinct CDR3 sequences listed, around 60% were seen once. Specified treatment: roughly 10-day PBMC culture with coronavirus spike peptide pools or control peptides (ViraFEST assay). These receptors' targets are unknown. The sequences come from CD4+ T cells from blood, cultured in vitro, collected after SARS-CoV-2 vaccination. Receptor source: a human donor who received a COVID-19 vaccine.

The rearrangement links TRBV20-1 to TRBJ1-5, with D possibly being TRBD1 (5 bases). The germline CDR1 and CDR2 sequences are DFQATT and SNEGSKA (reference sequence). V dropped 3 bases and J dropped 5 bases, with 11 bases sitting between them. This CDR3 has 13 residues. In DNA form, the CDR3 reads TGCAGTGCTAGTTCCATGGGGGATCAGCCCCAGCATTTT. Protein sequence: CSASSMGDQPQHF.

The chain has TRBV25-1 and TRBJ2-2; a weak D match, TRBD2 (6 bases). The CDR3 runs 15 residues. The V and J ends lost 7 bases and 3 bases respectively, with 15 bases between them. Germline V lookup: CDR1 MGHDK, CDR2 SYGVNS. The CDR3 region has the DNA TGTGCCAGCATCCACATGGGGGGTGACACCGGGGAGCTGTTTTTT. Encoded protein: CASIHMGGDTGELFF.

About this clonotype itself: A read error may account for a junction end that differs from germline. This rearrangement joins TRBV14 to TRBJ2-3; TRBD1 matches 10 bases. Germline-derived CDR1 and CDR2 are SGHDN and FVKESK. The CDR3 runs to 16 residues. As DNA, the CDR3 is TGTGGCAGCAGCCGAGGACAGGGGGGAAGCACAGATACGCAGTATTTT. Amino acid sequence: CGSSRGQGGSTDTQYF.

This sequence joins TRBV12-3 or TRBV12-4 and TRBJ1-1; D might be TRBD1 (5 bases). V gave up 2 bases and J gave up 4 bases, with 11 bases separating them. The CDR3 has 14 residues. The CDR3 DNA reads as TGTGCCAGCAGTTTAATAGAGGGGAGCACTGAAGCTTTCTTT. Translation: CASSLIEGSTEAFF.

This rearrangement joins TRBV10-3 to TRBJ1-1; 10 positions match TRBD1. The CDR3 is made up of 16 amino acids. CDR1 is ENHRY, CDR2 SYGVKD, per germline. Trimming cost V 2 bases and J 6 bases; bases outside gene matches: 9. This CDR3 is CAISETSGQGGSEAFF. The CDR3 nucleotides are TGTGCCATCAGTGAGACATCCGGACAGGGGGGATCTGAAGCTTTCTTT.

This clonotype is classed as large. The V gene is TRBV19, the J gene TRBJ1-2, with 8 bases fitting TRBD1. The CDR3 has 16 amino acids. In germline, CDR1 is LNHDA, CDR2 SQIVND (reference sequence). J was trimmed by 0 bases and V by 5 bases; bases with no gene match: 8. The CDR3 protein is CASSSWQGAANYGYTF. In nucleotides, the CDR3 is TGTGCCAGTAGTTCCTGGCAGGGGGCAGCTAACTATGGCTACACCTTC.

V gene TRBV20-1 combines with J gene TRBJ2-3, with D perhaps matching TRBD2 (6 bases). The V gene's germline CDR1 is DFQATT and CDR2 SNEGSKA (reference sequence). Trimming stripped 3 bases from V and 5 bases from J, with 12 bases between. This CDR3 spans 13 amino acids. CDR3 residues: CSASRGAGDTQYF. The CDR3 DNA reads as TGCAGTGCTAGCCGTGGAGCGGGAGATACGCAGTATTTT.

The chain couples TRBV24-1 to TRBJ2-4; D ambiguous. The CDR3 contains 14 residues. Germline V gene sequence: CDR1 KGHDR, CDR2 SFDVKD. V lost 4 bases, J lost 3 bases, and 9 bases lay in between. The CDR3, as DNA: TGTGCCACCAGTGAAGGACCTGTCAAAAACATTCAGTACTTC. Its protein product is CATSEGPVKNIQYF.

The V and J genes are TRBV2 and TRBJ2-6; D uncertain. V was pared by 4 bases and J by 0 bases, with 10 bases between. From germline, CDR1 is SNHLY and CDR2 FYNNEI. The CDR3 contains 16 residues. The CDR3 region is CASSVTRNSGANVLTF. The CDR3 bases are TGTGCCAGCAGTGTAACACGGAACTCTGGGGCCAACGTCCTGACTTTC.

This clonotype was picked up a small number of times. The chain links TRBV7-8 to TRBJ1-2; possible D gene TRBD1, 6 bases. V was shortened by 5 bases and J by 7 bases, with 38 bases between the two germline ends. CDR3 length equals 21 residues. Germline values: CDR1 SGHVS, CDR2 FQNEAQ. CDR3 region: CASSPPPTIGSLWLQGSGYTF. CDR3 DNA sequence: TGTGCCAGCAGCCCCCCACCCACAATTGGTTCGTTGTGGTTACAGGGCTCTGGCTACACCTTC.

This clonotype was counted once. The rearrangement links TRBV18 to TRBJ1-1; the D gene is possibly TRBD1 (6 bases). The CDR3 has 14 residues. Germline CDR1 and CDR2: KGHSH and LQKENI. V was pared by 4 bases and J by 5 bases, with 14 bases between. The CDR3 region is CASSHRVIGTEAFF. CDR3 bases: TGTGCCAGCTCACACAGGGTAATAGGGACTGAAGCTTTCTTT.

V and J are TRBV10-3 and TRBJ2-3, with TRBD2 identical over 11 bases. Germline lookup yields CDR1 ENHRY and CDR2 SYGVKD. CDR3 length equals 14 residues. V dropped 5 bases and J dropped 4; count of bases not matched to a gene: 2. CDR3: CAISLAGGADTQYF. In nucleotides, the CDR3 is TGTGCCATCAGTCTAGCGGGGGGCGCAGATACGCAGTATTTT.

This clonotype has a single count. The chain joins TRBV24-1 to TRBJ2-3; D may be TRBD1 (5 bases). V was pared by 9 bases and J by 5 bases, with 8 bases between. The CDR3 length is 11 residues. CDR1 KGHDR and CDR2 SFDVKD come from the germline V gene. The CDR3 region has the DNA TGTGCCACCGGCAGGGTAGATACGCAGTATTTT. This gives the protein CATGRVDTQYF.